The sample holds one count of the clone carrying this T cell receptor (beta chain). The data were taken from a study of blood T cell repertoires in COVID-19. Participant-reported clinical history was the basis for cohort assignment. The germline V gene has CDR1 KGHSH and CDR2 LQKENI. V lost 1 base and J lost 3, with 9 bases in between. The CDR3 consists of 14 residues. This table comes from immunoSEQ multiplex PCR, and its TCRdb copy is limited to in-frame clones, with some not included. The sample gives around 480,000 clones, 87% of which show up once; about 0.7% is in the top ten. The chain joins TRBV18 to TRBJ1-1; TRBD1 might be the D (5 bases). The specimen sequenced was PBMCs or T cells enriched from blood (not recorded which). The receptor's source is a woman aged 18-29 years who had recovered from COVID-19. In DNA form, the CDR3 reads TGTGCCAGCTCACCACTGGGGGAGGACACTGAAGCTTTCTTT. This codes for CASSPLGEDTEAFF.